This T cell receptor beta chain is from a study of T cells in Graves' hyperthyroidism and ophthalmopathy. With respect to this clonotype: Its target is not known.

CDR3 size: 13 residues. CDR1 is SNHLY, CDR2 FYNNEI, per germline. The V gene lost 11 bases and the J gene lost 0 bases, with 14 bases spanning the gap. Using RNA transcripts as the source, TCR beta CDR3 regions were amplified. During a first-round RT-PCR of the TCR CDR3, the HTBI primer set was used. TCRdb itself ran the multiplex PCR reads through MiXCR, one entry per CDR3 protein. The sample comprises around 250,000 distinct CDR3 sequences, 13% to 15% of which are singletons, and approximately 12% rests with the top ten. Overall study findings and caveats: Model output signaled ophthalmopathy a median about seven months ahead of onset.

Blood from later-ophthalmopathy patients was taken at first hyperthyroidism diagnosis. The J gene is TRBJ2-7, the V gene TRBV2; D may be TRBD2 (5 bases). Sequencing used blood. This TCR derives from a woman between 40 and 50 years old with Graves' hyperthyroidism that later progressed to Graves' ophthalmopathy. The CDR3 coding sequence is TGTGCCGGCCATAGCGAGGACTCCTACGAGCAGTACTTC. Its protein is CAGHSEDSYEQYF.